These T cell receptor beta chains were read from a single sample in a study of OX40 agonist ivuxolimab in advanced cancers. TCRdb's table, derived via immunoSEQ multiplex PCR, lists solely in-frame clones and lacks some. Of approximately 40,000 clones in the sample, 83% were seen once. The source was CD4+ or CD8+ T cells sorted from blood, collected in a trial of the OX40 agonist ivuxolimab. All receptors derive from an adult with an advanced solid tumor such as melanoma, head and neck, liver or kidney cancer. The CDR3 runs from the conserved cysteine through the conserved F or W. The D gene is left open where the match is weak. Clone size is stated in some rows and not others, as once, few, many or a class when expanded.

size: .
V: TRBV11-2
J: TRBJ2-1
D: .
CDR3: CASSLGGYNEQFF
DNA: TGTGCCAGCAGCTTGGGCGGATACAATGAGCAGTTCTTC

size: once
V: TRBV19
J: TRBJ1-1
D: .
CDR3: CASSWGLGTEAFF
DNA: TGTGCCAGTAGTTGGGGGTTGGGCACTGAAGCTTTCTTT

size: .
V: TRBV13
J: TRBJ2-7
D: .
CDR3: CASSGDGAYEQYF
DNA: TGTGCCAGCAGCGGGGACGGCGCCTACGAGCAGTACTTC

size: .
V: TRBV4-1
J: TRBJ2-3
D: .
CDR3: CASSPGQGPSTQYF
DNA: TGCGCCAGCAGCCCAGGGCAGGGACCTTCAACGCAGTATTTT

size: .
V: TRBV5-5
J: TRBJ1-5
D: .
CDR3: CASSSYPPQHF
DNA: TGTGCCAGCAGCTCCTATCCGCCCCAGCATTTT

size: .
V: TRBV4-2
J: TRBJ2-1
D: .
CDR3: CASSQEWSSYNEQFF
DNA: TGTGCCAGCAGCCAAGAATGGAGCTCCTACAATGAGCAGTTCTTC

size: .
V: TRBV6-6
J: TRBJ2-7
D: .
CDR3: CASRPPDWGEQYF
DNA: TGTGCCAGCAGACCCCCTGACTGGGGCGAGCAGTACTTC

size: .
V: TRBV6-5
J: TRBJ2-1
D: .
CDR3: CASSSADMGDEQFF
DNA: TGTGCCAGCAGTTCCGCCGATATGGGCGATGAGCAGTTCTTC

size: .
V: TRBV7-6
J: TRBJ1-2
D: TRBD1
CDR3: CASSSLDRGYGYTF
DNA: TGTGCCAGCAGCTCCTTGGACAGGGGTTATGGCTACACCTTC

size: .
V: TRBV29-1
J: TRBJ1-3
D: .
CDR3: CSVEGEGRSGSGNTIYF
DNA: TGCAGCGTTGAAGGAGAAGGACGCTCAGGCTCTGGAAACACCATATATTTT

size: .
V: TRBV4-2
J: TRBJ1-5
D: .
CDR3: CASSQELAGNQPQHF
DNA: TGTGCCAGCAGCCAAGAACTGGCCGGGAATCAGCCCCAGCATTTT

size: .
V: TRBV28
J: TRBJ2-1
D: .
CDR3: CASENSGGYNEQFF
DNA: TGTGCCAGCGAAAATTCAGGGGGGTACAATGAGCAGTTCTTC

size: .
V: TRBV4-3
J: TRBJ2-7
D: .
CDR3: CASSGNRYEQYF
DNA: TGCGCCAGCAGTGGTAACCGCTACGAGCAGTACTTC

size: .
V: TRBV9
J: TRBJ1-5
D: TRBD1
CDR3: CASSVEADRAQPQHF
DNA: TGTGCCAGCAGCGTAGAGGCAGACAGGGCTCAGCCCCAGCATTTT

size: .
V: TRBV5-5
J: TRBJ1-6
D: TRBD1
CDR3: CASSLVPGTGSPLHF
DNA: TGTGCCAGCAGCTTGGTCCCGGGGACAGGTTCACCCCTCCACTTT

size: .
V: TRBV2
J: TRBJ1-4
D: .
CDR3: CASSETGIANEKLFF
DNA: TGTGCCAGCAGTGAAACCGGGATCGCTAATGAAAAACTGTTTTTT

size: .
V: TRBV15
J: TRBJ2-5
D: TRBD1
CDR3: CATSPGTAETQYF
DNA: TGTGCCACCAGCCCCGGGACAGCCGAGACCCAGTACTTC

size: .
V: TRBV27
J: TRBJ2-1
D: .
CDR3: CASSPFGQGFDEQFF
DNA: TGTGCCAGCAGTCCCTTCGGGCAGGGCTTCGATGAGCAGTTCTTC

size: .
V: TRBV7-6
J: TRBJ2-7
D: .
CDR3: CASSLNDGNNEQYF
DNA: TGTGCCAGCAGCCTAAACGACGGAAACAACGAGCAGTACTTC

size: .
V: TRBV4-2
J: TRBJ1-5
D: .
CDR3: CASSLGRAQPQHF
DNA: TGTGCCAGCAGCCTCGGCAGGGCTCAGCCCCAGCATTTT

size: .
V: TRBV28
J: TRBJ2-7
D: .
CDR3: CASSLTRQGRDEQYF
DNA: TGTGCCAGCAGTTTAACCCGGCAGGGGAGGGACGAGCAGTACTTC

size: few
V: TRBV9
J: TRBJ2-7
D: .
CDR3: CASSPRTSYEQYF
DNA: TGTGCCAGCAGCCCGCGGACAAGTTACGAGCAGTACTTC

size: .
V: TRBV5-1
J: TRBJ2-7
D: TRBD2
CDR3: CASSSGLAGPEQYF
DNA: TGCGCCAGCAGCTCGGGACTAGCGGGACCCGAGCAGTACTTC

size: .
V: TRBV27
J: TRBJ1-2
D: .
CDR3: CASSLRGNYGYTF
DNA: TGTGCCAGCAGTTTGCGGGGGAACTACGGCTACACCTTC

size: .
V: TRBV7-9
J: TRBJ2-5
D: .
CDR3: CASSTDNSFGPETQYF
DNA: TGTGCCAGCAGCACCGACAACTCCTTTGGACCAGAGACCCAGTACTTC

size: .
V: TRBV19
J: TRBJ2-5
D: .
CDR3: CASSIDPGPRKTQYF
DNA: TGTGCCAGTAGTATAGATCCCGGTCCCCGTAAGACCCAGTACTTC

size: .
V: TRBV25-1
J: TRBJ2-6
D: .
CDR3: CASSDPANSGANVLTF
DNA: TGTGCCAGCAGTGATCCAGCGAACTCTGGGGCCAACGTCCTGACTTTC

size: .
V: TRBV7-8
J: TRBJ1-5
D: TRBD1
CDR3: CASSLETGFDQPQHF
DNA: TGTGCCAGCAGCTTAGAGACAGGGTTTGATCAGCCCCAGCATTTT

size: .
V: TRBV5-4
J: TRBJ1-2
D: .
CDR3: CASSRDGNYGYTF
DNA: TGTGCCAGCAGTCGGGACGGGAACTATGGCTACACCTTC

size: .
V: TRBV5-4
J: TRBJ1-2
D: .
CDR3: CASIWGASTSYGYTF
DNA: TGTGCCAGCATCTGGGGGGCCAGTACCTCCTATGGCTACACCTTC

size: .
V: TRBV19
J: TRBJ2-1
D: TRBD2
CDR3: CASRLTSGDLFYNEQFF
DNA: TGTGCCAGTAGGTTGACTAGCGGGGACCTCTTCTACAATGAGCAGTTCTTC

size: .
V: TRBV7-3
J: TRBJ2-2
D: .
CDR3: CASSLRPNTGELFF
DNA: TGTGCCAGCAGCTTACGCCCGAACACCGGGGAGCTGTTTTTT

size: .
V: TRBV7-2
J: TRBJ2-2
D: .
CDR3: CASSQMFDDVLTGELFF
DNA: TGTGCCAGCAGCCAGATGTTTGATGACGTGCTCACCGGGGAGCTGTTTTTT

size: .
V: TRBV27
J: TRBJ2-5
D: TRBD2
CDR3: CASKGLAGQETQYF
DNA: TGTGCCAGCAAGGGACTAGCGGGACAGGAGACCCAGTACTTC

size: .
V: TRBV7-2
J: TRBJ2-2
D: .
CDR3: CASSLVSESGGELFF
DNA: TGTGCCAGCAGCTTAGTTTCAGAGTCTGGCGGGGAGCTGTTTTTT

size: once
V: TRBV7-2
J: TRBJ2-7
D: .
CDR3: CASSLVGGSYEQYF
DNA: TGTGCCAGCAGCTTAGTGGGCGGTTCCTACGAGCAGTACTTC

size: .
V: TRBV11-1
J: TRBJ2-1
D: TRBD2
CDR3: CASSLTSGGYNEQFF
DNA: TGTGCCAGCAGCCTCACTAGCGGGGGCTACAATGAGCAGTTCTTC

size: .
V: TRBV4-3
J: TRBJ1-1
D: .
CDR3: CASSPNELLNTEAFF
DNA: TGCGCCAGCAGCCCTAACGAACTCCTGAACACTGAAGCTTTCTTT

size: .
V: TRBV27
J: TRBJ1-1
D: .
CDR3: CASSGDSNTEAFF
DNA: TGTGCCAGCAGCGGTGACAGTAACACTGAAGCTTTCTTT

size: .
V: TRBV10-1
J: TRBJ2-2
D: TRBD2
CDR3: CASTPAGGPTGELFF
DNA: TGCGCCAGCACGCCTGCGGGGGGCCCAACCGGGGAGCTGTTTTTT

size: few
V: TRBV7-9
J: TRBJ2-1
D: TRBD1
CDR3: CASSSKTGFYEQFF
DNA: TGTGCCAGCAGCTCAAAGACAGGGTTTTATGAGCAGTTCTTC

size: few
V: TRBV9
J: TRBJ2-2
D: .
CDR3: CASSRGVVSGELFF
DNA: TGTGCCAGCAGCCGGGGAGTAGTTTCCGGGGAGCTGTTTTTT

size: .
V: TRBV7-9
J: TRBJ1-5
D: .
CDR3: CASSQTGEPQHF
DNA: TGTGCCAGCAGCCAGACTGGGGAGCCCCAGCATTTT

size: .
V: TRBV7-9
J: TRBJ2-2
D: .
CDR3: CASSLLGPDTGELFF
DNA: TGTGCCAGCAGCTTACTGGGCCCGGACACCGGGGAGCTGTTTTTT

size: .
V: TRBV4-3
J: TRBJ2-1
D: .
CDR3: CASSQDVLNNEQFF
DNA: TGCGCCAGCAGCCAAGATGTGCTTAACAATGAGCAGTTCTTC

size: .
V: TRBV19
J: TRBJ2-3
D: .
CDR3: CASSSTSPWVVGTDTQYF
DNA: TGTGCCAGTAGTTCAACAAGTCCCTGGGTGGTAGGCACAGATACGCAGTATTTT